The next 14 T cell receptor beta chains were all read from a single sample in a study of molecular identifiers for immune sequencing clone quantification (dated by TCRdb to between 2018 and 2020). Libraries came from PCR. TCRdb shows the sequencer as Illumina HiSeq 4000. The public reads were run again by TCRdb, first through fastp at Q25 and then through MiXCR, and only productive beta chains were kept. Entries that share a CDR3 protein sequence are merged under the most common genes and DNA. This sample gives about 640,000 distinct CDR3 sequences in total; just under 20% of them show up just once. Under 0.95% of the sample lies in the top ten. Sequenced input: naive CD8+ T cells from blood, with Jurkat cell RNA spiked in. The cell subset or site label here, explained by the study, means: FACS-sorted CD8+CD4-CCR7+CD45RA+ naive T cells. These receptors were obtained from a human donor in good health. Some libraries in this study had Jurkat cell RNA spiked in.

This clonotype showed up many times. This chain connects TRBV4-1 to TRBJ2-1; 7 bases are a match to TRBD1. Germline trimming cut 1 base from V and 13 bases from J; bases unmatched to any gene: 4. CDR1 and CDR2 from the germline V gene are MGHRA and YSYEKL. The CDR3 is 12 residues long. In DNA, the CDR3 is TGCGCCAGCAGCCAAGGAGACAGGGTACAGTTCTTC. It encodes CASSQGDRVQFF.

The rearrangement joins TRBV27 to TRBJ1-2, with 7 nucleotides matching TRBD1. Trimming took 3 bases from V and 7 from J; bases not matched to a gene: 5. The CDR3 totals 13 residues. Per germline, CDR1 MNHEY and CDR2 SMNVEV (reference sequence). CDR3 protein: CASSLIRGSGYTF. The CDR3, as DNA: TGTGCCAGCAGTTTGATCAGGGGGAGTGGCTACACCTTC.

Regarding this clonotype: A junction end diverges from the germline sequence, so it may reflect a read error. The chain joins TRBV4-1 to TRBJ2-7; TRBD2 agrees at 11 bases. The CDR3 is 18 residues long. The germline V gene has CDR1 MGHRA and CDR2 YSYEKL. The CDR3 DNA sequence: TGCGCCAGCAGCCAAGAATCGGTAGTAGCGGGGGGGCGATACGAGCTGTACTTC. Translating gives CASSQESVVAGGRYELYF.

This clonotype was seen more than once but under ten times. CDR3 residues: CASSQPQGHYGYTF. The DNA for the CDR3 is TGTGCCAGCAGCCAACCGCAGGGGCACTATGGCTACACCTTC. The V gene is TRBV11-2, the J gene TRBJ1-2; maybe TRBD1 (6 bases). Trimming left V 5 bases short and J 3 bases short, with 13 bases between. The germline CDR1 and CDR2 sequences are SGHAT and FQNNGV. This CDR3 region has 14 residues.

This clonotype was picked up one time. This could be a read error, since a much larger clone is one nucleotide away. V is TRBV20-1 and J is TRBJ2-3, with D unresolved. The ends were cut back, 3 bases at V and 10 bases at J, with 11 bases in the middle. CDR1 is DFQATT, CDR2 SNEGSKA, per germline (reference sequence). The CDR3 extends over 11 amino acids. CDR3 coding DNA: TGCAGTGCTAGTCGCTCGGATGCGCAGTATTTT. Its translation: CSASRSDAQYF.

This clonotype was found a few times. The chain recombines TRBV11-2 with TRBJ2-3; no firm D call. Trimming took 5 bases from V and 0 from J, leaving 15 bases between them. CDR1 and CDR2 (germline): SGHAT, FQNNGV. The CDR3 length is 16 residues. The CDR3 sequence is CASSPAMETSTDTQYF. For the CDR3, the DNA is TGTGCCAGCAGCCCGGCGATGGAGACTAGCACAGATACGCAGTATTTT. Full variable domain (outside the CDR3, taken from reference TRBV11-2 and TRBJ2-3): EAGVAQSPRYKIIEKRQSVAFWCNPISGHATLYWYQQILGQGPKLLIQFQNNGVVDDSQLPKDRFSAERLKGVDSTLKIQPAKLEDSAVYLCASSPAMETSTDTQYFGPGTRLTVL.

This clonotype was picked up many times. For the CDR3, the DNA is TGTGCCAGCAGTTTGGAGCAGGGGGCCTTCGGCAATCAGCCCCAGCATTTT. Protein: CASSLEQGAFGNQPQHF. The chain links TRBV28 to TRBJ1-5; 8 bases match TRBD1. Germline loops: CDR1 MDHEN, CDR2 SYDVKM. J gave up 2 bases and V 3 bases, and 9 bases lay outside the gene matches. The CDR3 has 17 residues. The whole variable domain, remainder taken from reference TRBV28 and TRBJ1-5, is DVKVTQSSRYLVKRTGEKVFLECVQDMDHENMFWYRQDPGLGLRLIYFSYDVKMKEKGDIPEGYSVSREKKERFSLILESASTNQTSMYLCASSLEQGAFGNQPQHFGDGTRLSIL.

For this clonotype: Lacking the conserved final phenylalanine or tryptophan, this CDR3 likely reflects a read error. The rearrangement links TRBV4-1 to TRBJ2-7; D gene uncertain. This CDR3 is built from 13 residues. V gave up 1 base and J gave up 3 bases, with 7 bases separating them. Per germline, CDR1 MGHRA and CDR2 YSYEKL. The CDR3 spells CASSQGTGYEQYL. For the CDR3, the DNA is TGCGCCAGCAGCCAAGGGACCGGCTACGAGCAGTACCTC.

This rearrangement joins TRBV19 to TRBJ1-4, with unresolved D. The CDR3 covers 16 residues. The V end was cut by 3 bases, the J end by 0 bases, with 11 bases between. Germline lookup yields CDR1 LNHDA and CDR2 SQIVND (reference sequence). The CDR3 region has the DNA TGTGCCAGTAGTATTGTGGCTGCGGCAACTAATGAAAAACTGTTTTTT. Translation: CASSIVAAATNEKLFF. Looking up the rest from reference TRBV19 and TRBJ1-4 gives the full variable domain: DGGITQSPKYLFRKEGQNVTLSCEQNLNHDAMYWYRQDPGQGLRLIYYSQIVNDFQKGDIAEGYSVSREKKESFPLTVTSAQKNPTAFYLCASSIVAAATNEKLFFGSGTQLSVL.

This clonotype has at least ten counts. CDR3 coding DNA: TGTGCCAGCAGTTCGGACAGGGTGAATCAGCCCCAGCATTTT. Translated, it gives CASSSDRVNQPQHF. This chain joins TRBV28 and TRBJ1-5; 8 positions match TRBD1. V was pared by 4 bases and J by 4 bases, with 3 bases of the junction left unmatched. The germline V gene encodes CDR1 MDHEN and CDR2 SYDVKM. This CDR3 has 14 amino acids.

This clonotype was counted only a few times. The chain employs TRBV5-4 and TRBJ1-2, with D possibly being TRBD1 (5 bases). Deletions cut 5 bases from V and 0 bases from J, with 14 bases between. CDR1 is SGHNT, CDR2 YYREEE, per germline (reference sequence). CDR3 length: 15 residues. CDR3 in DNA: TGTGCCAGCAGGCCCTGGGACCGAGCTAACTATGGCTACACCTTC. Its protein product is CASRPWDRANYGYTF.

For this clonotype: A clone one base away is much larger, so this may be a read error. The gene calls are TRBV24-1 and TRBJ2-2; the match to TRBD1 covers 8 bases. Trimming cost V 3 bases and J 2 bases; bases outside gene matches: 10. Germline-derived CDR1 and CDR2 are KGHDR and SFDVKD. This CDR3 contains 18 residues. In nucleotides, the CDR3 is TGTGCCACCAGTGATACACACGGGCAGGGGGCCAACACCGGGGAGCTGTTTTTT. Protein sequence: CATSDTHGQGANTGELFF.

This clonotype has at least ten counts. This rearrangement joins TRBV4-1 to TRBJ1-1; D possibly corresponds to TRBD1 (6 bases). The CDR3 loop spans 13 amino acids. The V end lost 1 base, the J end lost 8 bases, and 11 bases lay between the germline ends. Germline CDR1 and CDR2: MGHRA and YSYEKL. The CDR3, as DNA: TGCGCCAGCAGCCAAGTTCCCGACAGGGAAGCTTTCTTT. This encodes CASSQVPDREAFF.

The sample holds many counts of this clonotype. The gene calls are TRBV5-1 and TRBJ2-7, with 7 bases fitting TRBD1. V gave up 4 bases and J gave up 6 bases; unmatched junction bases: 4. This CDR3 comprises 12 residues. Germline V CDR1 and CDR2: SGHRS, YFSETQ. DNA for the CDR3: TGCGCCAGCAGCCGACAGGGCCCCGAGCAGTACTTC. The encoded protein is CASSRQGPEQYF.